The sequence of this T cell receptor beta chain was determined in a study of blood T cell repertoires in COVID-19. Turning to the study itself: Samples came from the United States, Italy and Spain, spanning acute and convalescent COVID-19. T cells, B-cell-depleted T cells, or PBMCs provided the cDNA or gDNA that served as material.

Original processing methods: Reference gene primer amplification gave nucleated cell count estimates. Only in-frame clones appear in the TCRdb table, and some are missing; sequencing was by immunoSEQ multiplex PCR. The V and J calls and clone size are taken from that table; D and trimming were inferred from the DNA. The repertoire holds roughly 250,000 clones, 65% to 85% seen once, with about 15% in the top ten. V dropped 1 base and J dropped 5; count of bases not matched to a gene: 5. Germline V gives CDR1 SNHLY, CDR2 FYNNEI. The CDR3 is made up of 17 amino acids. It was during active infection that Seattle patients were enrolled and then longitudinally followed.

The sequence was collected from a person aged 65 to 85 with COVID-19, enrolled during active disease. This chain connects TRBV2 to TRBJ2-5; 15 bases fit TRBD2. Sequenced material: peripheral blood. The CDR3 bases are TGTGCCAGCAGTGAAGGGACTAGCGGGGGGGCCCGGGAGACCCAGTACTTC. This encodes CASSEGTSGGARETQYF.